This T cell receptor (beta chain) was identified in a study of vaccination and CD4 T cells after COVID-19 (dated by TCRdb to 2021 to 2024). Some background on the complete study: Convalescent patients had a positive SARS-CoV-2 result on nasal swab PCR, and of these patients, some 10 had mild disease and one had severe disease. Post-COVID blood samples from convalescent patients were collected a median of around 110 days after diagnosis, with a range of 35 to 161 days. Participants received two doses of either the Pfizer-BioNTech BNT162b2 vaccine (n=8) or the Moderna mRNA-1273 vaccine (n=2). The convalescent cohort included six males and four females, with two Hispanic individuals, seven Caucasians, two Asians and one multiracial person. In over 8 COVID-19 convalescent patients and a handful of infection-naive healthy vaccine recipients, the spike-specific CD4+ TCR repertoire before mRNA vaccination was compared with the repertoire after mRNA vaccination. Control cultures received a CEFX viral epitope pool as the positive control, an HIV-1 Nef peptide pool as the negative control, or no peptide. Overlapping spike peptide pools from SARS-CoV-2 and from the common cold coronaviruses HCoV-NL63, HCoV-OC43 and HCoV-229E were used as culture stimuli. Post-vaccine blood samples were taken a median of about 72 days after the second vaccine dose, with a range of 14 to 241 days. Results the study describes overall, beyond this receptor: Of the vaccine-specific clones found in convalescent patients, nearly all (304 of 307) were mono-reactive for SARS-CoV-2 spike instead of being cross-reactive with common cold coronaviruses. Relatively few convalescent patients were included in the study, and early timepoints after natural infection were not analyzed. Although the median number of SARS-CoV-2-reactive clonotypes went up from some 23 after infection to 38 after vaccination, the increase was not significant. In convalescent patients, a median approximately 83% of post-vaccine SARS-CoV-2-reactive clones were detected only after vaccination, suggesting vaccine-specific priming.

The treatment or condition label here, explained by the study, means: approximately nine-day PBMC culture with coronavirus spike peptide pools or control peptides (ViraFEST assay). The ViraFEST assay, used in the study, expanded antigen-specific T cells with peptide pools and then identified the expanded clonotypes through TCR sequencing. The convalescent patients' positive SARS-CoV-2 PCR tests were from March to December 2020, which was before the Alpha, Beta and Delta variants emerged in the United States. PBMCs were cultured at roughly 2 million per well in IMDM supplemented with approximately 5% human AB serum and 9 to 10 IU/ml IL-2, with 10 ug/ml peptide pools added. On days 3 and 7, half of the culture medium was replaced with fresh IL-2-containing medium. After about nine days of culture, CD4+ T cells were isolated by negative selection with the EasySep CD4+ T cell isolation kit. Ficoll-Paque Plus gradient centrifugation was used to isolate PBMCs from whole blood, and the isolated PBMCs were then either used fresh or cryopreserved at -140C. In general, triplicate wells were set up for every culture condition.

Receptor amplification or capture employed PCR. DNA from cultured CD4+ T cells was subjected to TCR sequencing with the Oncomine TCR Beta short-read assay at the Johns Hopkins FTIC core. The QIAamp micro DNA kit was used to extract genomic DNA from the cultured CD4+ T cells. Oncomine TCR Beta libraries made from cultured CD4+ T cells were pooled using unique dual indexes and sequenced on an Illumina iSeq 100. As for the original processing: Non-productive sequences were filtered out, and CDR3s that did not start with C, did not end with F or W, or were shorter than 7 amino acids were discarded. The MANAFEST web application was used to identify antigen-specific clonotypes by comparing peptide-stimulated wells against reference wells and other culture wells. An FDR below 0.05, an odds ratio above 5, and a productive frequency above 0.1% in at least two of three replicate wells were required for clones to be considered positive. A clonotype counted as cross-reactive if it showed significant expansion both in the SARS-CoV-2 spike wells and in at least one common cold coronavirus spike condition. Similarity between CDR3 sequences was evaluated in R version 3.6.1 using Levenshtein distances (stringdist) and unrooted phylogenetic trees (ape). TCRdb ran its own pipeline on the public reads, namely fastp trimming at Q25 and MiXCR clone calling, and kept in-frame beta chains. Rows with one shared CDR3 protein collapse into an entry with the most common genes and DNA. None of the V and J calls come from the authors' own analysis; TCRdb made them. The sample table contains about 9,200 distinct CDR3 sequences; only one count was recorded for around 40% of them. The top ten clones comprise roughly 30% of the sample.

This clonotype was found a few times. This receptor's antigen is unknown. No quality values exist for individual bases; no much larger clone is one base distant. CDR3 length: 13 amino acids, cysteine to phenylalanine. Only the CDR3 DNA stays, 39 bases, in frame from base 1. A distance of 9 bases separates the germline ends of V and J, which lose 7 bases and 2 bases respectively. The germline V gene (reference sequence) provides CDR1 LNHDA and CDR2 SQIVND. The sequencing sample was made of CD4+ T cells from blood, cultured in vitro. The chain is made from TRBV19 and TRBJ1-5, with no confident D gene call. The sequence came from a human donor who had recovered from COVID-19. The bases read TGTGCCAGTACAGATTTTCGCAATCAGCCCCAGCATTTT. Its protein product is CASTDFRNQPQHF.